The 27 T cell receptor beta chains below all came from one sample that was sequenced in a study of T cells in Graves' hyperthyroidism and ophthalmopathy. RNA transcripts were the template for amplifying TCR beta CDR3 regions. With the HTBI primer set, the TCR CDR3 went through a first round of RT-PCR. TCRdb ran MiXCR on the multiplex PCR reads and lists one entry per CDR3 protein. This table holds about 700,000 distinct CDR3 sequences, less than 15% found once. Source material: blood. The receptors shown here come from a woman aged 18-35 years with Graves' hyperthyroidism.

This sequence joins TRBV5-4 and TRBJ1-1, with 7 positions matching TRBD1. The CDR3 extends over 15 amino acids. The germline V gene has CDR1 SGHNT and CDR2 YYREEE (reference sequence). V was clipped by 4 bases and J by 0 bases; unmatched bases: 6. CDR3 nucleotides: TGTGCCAGCAGCCGCGGGACAGTGATGAACACTGAAGCTTTCTTT. Protein: CASSRGTVMNTEAFF.

This clonotype was observed at least ten times. The chain is built from TRBV6-6 and TRBJ2-7; no firm D call. The CDR3 is 14 amino acids. Germline CDR1 reads MNHNY; CDR2 reads SVGAGI (reference sequence). V was pared by 0 bases and J by 3 bases, with 9 bases between. CDR3 nucleotide sequence: TGTGCCAGCAGTTACTCGGTTCGTGGCTACGAGCAGTACTTC. It encodes CASSYSVRGYEQYF.

The chain recombines TRBV29-1 with TRBJ1-2; D uncertain. This CDR3 has 14 residues. Trimming removed 4 bases from V and 6 bases from J, with 18 bases in between. Germline CDR1 and CDR2: SQVTM and ANQGSEA. The DNA for the CDR3 is TGCAGCGTTGTTAAGGACCCGATTAGAGATGGCTACACCTTC. It yields the protein CSVVKDPIRDGYTF.

This clonotype has at least ten counts. The V call is TRBV2, the J call TRBJ2-1, with TRBD2 identical over 7 bases. CDR1 is SNHLY, CDR2 FYNNEI, per germline. This CDR3 has 16 amino acids. After removal of 0 bases from V and 5 bases from J, the junction contained 7 bases not matched to a gene. CDR3 loop: CASSEAWLADNNEQFF. CDR3 sequence (DNA): TGTGCCAGCAGTGAAGCGTGGCTAGCGGATAACAATGAGCAGTTCTTC.

This clonotype was seen ten or more times. The chain carries TRBV5-6 and TRBJ2-3; 9 nucleotides line up with TRBD2. V shed 4 bases, J shed 2 bases, and the junction held 11 bases outside the gene matches. This CDR3 spans 17 amino acids. The germline V gene has CDR1 SGHDT and CDR2 YYEEEE. The CDR3 DNA is TGTGCCAGCAGCGACTTGGCTAGCGGGGTACTCACAGATACGCAGTATTTT. Translation: CASSDLASGVLTDTQYF. Combining the CDR3 with reference TRBV5-6 and TRBJ2-3 gives the whole variable domain DAGVTQSPTHLIKTRGQQVTLRCSPKSGHDTVSWYQQALGQGPQFIFQYYEEEERQRGNFPDRFSGHQFPNYSSELNVNALLLGDSALYLCASSDLASGVLTDTQYFGPGTRLTVL.

In this sample, this clonotype turned up many times. One junction end does not reproduce the germline sequence, and a read error may be involved. V and J are TRBV28 and TRBJ2-7; D is unresolved. Germline V gene lookup returns CDR1 MDHEN and CDR2 SYDVKM. This CDR3 region has 12 residues. CDR3 in DNA: TGTGCCAGCAGCTTATTGTCCTACGAGCAGTACTTC. Translated: CASSLLSYEQYF.

The sample holds many counts of this clonotype. V is TRBV6-2 or TRBV6-3 and J is TRBJ1-2; D is unclear. Trimming shortened V by 7 bases and J by 10 bases, and 16 bases separated the two germline ends. This CDR3 is 12 amino acids long. Germline V gives CDR1 MNHEY, CDR2 SVGEGT. DNA for the CDR3: TGTGCCAGCACCAACGCGATATTGGACTACACCTTC. Its protein is CASTNAILDYTF.

The sample holds a few counts of this clonotype. V gene TRBV20-1 combines with J gene TRBJ2-1, with D tentatively TRBD2 (6 bases). The V gene's germline CDR1 is DFQATT and CDR2 SNEGSKA (reference sequence). Trimming took off 3 bases at V and 8 bases at J, with 23 bases between the two ends. This CDR3 has 16 amino acids. CDR3 DNA: TGCAGTGCTAGGGAGGGTTTGGGGTGGGGAAGGGATGAGCAGTTCTTC. Translation gives CSAREGLGWGRDEQFF.

This clonotype came up many times. The chain is built from TRBV27 and TRBJ1-2; D uncertain. The length of the CDR3 is 13 residues. V gave up 4 bases and J gave up 5 bases, with 11 bases separating them. The germline V gene encodes CDR1 MNHEY and CDR2 SMNVEV (reference sequence). CDR3 DNA sequence: TGTGCCAGCAGTTACAGTATGGGGTATGGCTACACCTTC. This sequence encodes CASSYSMGYGYTF.

This clonotype has at least ten counts. The V and J genes are TRBV28 and TRBJ2-1; 7 bases line up with TRBD1. There are 13 residues in the CDR3. Trimming cost V 10 bases and J 7 bases; bases outside gene matches: 10. The germline V gene has CDR1 MDHEN and CDR2 SYDVKM. This CDR3 is CATANRDSNEQFF. CDR3 DNA sequence: TGTGCCACCGCAAACCGGGACAGTAATGAGCAGTTCTTC. Together with reference TRBV28 and TRBJ2-1, the CDR3 gives the full variable domain: DVKVTQSSRYLVKRTGEKVFLECVQDMDHENMFWYRQDPGLGLRLIYFSYDVKMKEKGDIPEGYSVSREKKERFSLILESASTNQTSMYLCATANRDSNEQFFGPGTRLTVL.

In this sample, this clonotype turned up a few times. V gene TRBV9 combines with J gene TRBJ2-1; 9 nucleotides match TRBD2. Germline V gene sequence: CDR1 SGDLS, CDR2 YYNGEE. V shed 6 bases and J 2 bases; nucleotides not matched to a gene: 6. The CDR3 is 15 residues long. The CDR3 region has the DNA TGTGCCAGCACCCGCGGACTAGCGACCTACAATGAGCAGTTCTTC. Protein: CASTRGLATYNEQFF.

This clonotype came up many times. CDR3 protein: CASSQQSLNTEAFF. CDR3 bases: TGCGCCAGCAGCCAACAAAGCCTGAACACTGAAGCTTTCTTT. This chain links TRBV4-1 with TRBJ1-1; no firm D call. The CDR3 covers 14 residues. The germline V and J ends were trimmed by 2 bases and 0 bases, with 7 bases remaining between them. Germline assignment: CDR1 MGHRA and CDR2 YSYEKL.

A few counts support this clonotype. V is TRBV12-3 or TRBV12-4 and J is TRBJ1-6; D possibly corresponds to TRBD1 (5 bases). The V gene lost 5 bases and the J gene lost 4 bases, with 9 bases spanning the gap. The CDR3 runs 14 residues. The CDR3 region is CASSQDSYNSPLHF. In nucleotides, the CDR3 is TGTGCCAGCAGTCAAGACAGTTATAATTCACCCCTCCACTTT.

The gene calls are TRBV7-2 and TRBJ2-3; 8 nucleotides line up with TRBD2. The CDR3 covers 17 residues. Germline values: CDR1 SGHTA, CDR2 FQGNSA. The J segment lost 2 bases and the V segment lost 0 bases, leaving 7 bases of the junction unmatched. The CDR3 DNA reads TGTGCCAGCAGCTTAGCGGTACGGGAGGGGCACACAGATACGCAGTATTTT. Its protein product is CASSLAVREGHTDTQYF.

The rearrangement joins TRBV7-9 to TRBJ2-6; no reliable D call. The CDR3 consists of 15 residues. CDR1 is SEHNR, CDR2 FQNEAQ, per germline (reference sequence). Trimming took off 7 bases at V and 5 bases at J, with 15 bases between the two ends. The CDR3 loop reads CASTISGPRANVLTF. For the CDR3, the DNA is TGTGCCAGCACCATCTCCGGGCCCCGGGCCAACGTCCTGACTTTC.

In its sample, this clonotype was seen many times. The V call is TRBV28, the J call TRBJ1-4; D might be TRBD1 (5 bases). Trimming shortened V by 5 bases and J by 5 bases, and 15 bases separated the two germline ends. This CDR3 region has 15 residues. Per the germline V gene, CDR1 is MDHEN and CDR2 is SYDVKM. This CDR3 is CASSHSGTGNEKLFF. The CDR3 DNA is TGTGCCAGCAGTCATTCCGGGACGGGGAATGAAAAACTGTTTTTT.

This clonotype has just a few counts. The V call is TRBV5-1, the J call TRBJ1-3; 7 nucleotides align to TRBD1. Trimming cost V 4 bases and J 0 bases; bases outside gene matches: 4. Germline CDR1 is SGHRS and CDR2 is YFSETQ. The CDR3 is 15 residues long. Here the CDR3 DNA reads TGCGCCAGCAGCGGAGGGACAGCCTCTGGAAACACCATATATTTT. Translating it yields CASSGGTASGNTIYF. Full variable domain (outside the CDR3, taken from reference TRBV5-1 and TRBJ1-3): KAGVTQTPRYLIKTRGQQVTLSCSPISGHRSVSWYQQTPGQGLQFLFEYFSETQRNKGNFPGRFSGRQFSNSRSEMNVSTLELGDSALYLCASSGGTASGNTIYFGEGSWLTVV.

This rearrangement joins TRBV28 to TRBJ1-2; D is ambiguous. The CDR3 consists of 15 residues. The ends were cut back, 4 bases at V and 1 base at J, with 13 bases in the middle. Germline V gene lookup returns CDR1 MDHEN and CDR2 SYDVKM. The CDR3 region is CASSSPGPINYGYTF. CDR3 nucleotide sequence: TGTGCCAGCAGTTCCCCCGGTCCTATTAACTATGGCTACACCTTC.

For this clonotype: This may come from a read error, since a much larger clone is one base off. Because it lacks the conserved phenylalanine or tryptophan at the end, this CDR3 is likely a read error. The chain recombines TRBV7-9 with TRBJ2-7; 13 positions match TRBD2. V lost 5 bases and J lost 4; bases outside the gene matches: 11. This CDR3 comprises 17 residues. Germline values: CDR1 SEHNR, CDR2 FQNEAQ (reference sequence). The CDR3 region has the DNA TGTGCCAGCAGCCCACCCCTGGGACTAGCGGGATCTTACGAGCAGTACTTA. Translating gives CASSPPLGLAGSYEQYL.

CDR3: CASSIRTGDGYTF. CDR3 in DNA: TGTGCCAGTAGTATCCGGACAGGTGATGGCTACACCTTC. This chain joins TRBV19 and TRBJ1-2; 7 bases match TRBD1. Trimming cost V 3 bases and J 6 bases; bases outside gene matches: 4. In germline, CDR1 is LNHDA, CDR2 SQIVND (reference sequence). There are 13 residues in the CDR3.

The chain couples TRBV25-1 to TRBJ1-6; D gene uncertain. Between the trimmed V and J ends, which lost 4 bases and 4 bases, there was a span of 11 bases. The CDR3 has 15 amino acids. CDR1 MGHDK and CDR2 SYGVNS come from the germline V gene. The CDR3 here is CASSGVGGYNSPLHF. The CDR3, as DNA: TGTGCCAGCAGTGGAGTTGGAGGATATAATTCACCCCTCCACTTT.

This rearrangement joins TRBV27 to TRBJ1-2; D is perhaps TRBD1 (5 bases). There are 13 residues in the CDR3. V lost 7 bases, J lost 4 bases, and 13 bases lay in between. Germline assignment: CDR1 MNHEY and CDR2 SMNVEV (reference sequence). The CDR3 protein is CASNPGLGYGYTF. The CDR3 DNA reads TGTGCCAGCAATCCAGGGTTGGGCTATGGCTACACCTTC.

This clonotype was counted once. This could be a read error, since a much larger clone is one nucleotide away. The chain links TRBV10-2 to TRBJ2-7; possible D gene TRBD1, 5 bases. The J call is uncertain, as TRBJ2-1 better fits the DNA end. CDR1 and CDR2 (germline): WSHSY, SAAADI. The CDR3 loop spans 14 amino acids. The CDR3 is CASTRAGNSYEQFF. CDR3 DNA sequence: TGCGCCAGCACCAGGGCCGGAAACTCCTACGAGCAGTTCTTC.

There are many counts of this clonotype. This chain uses TRBV7-3 with TRBJ2-7; TRBD2 matches at 12 bases. Germline trimming cut 1 base from V and 2 bases from J; bases unmatched to any gene: 3. The germline CDR1 and CDR2 sequences are SGHTA and FQGTGA. There are 16 residues in the CDR3. CDR3 DNA: TGTGCCAGCAGCTTAAAGGGGACTAGCGGGCCCTACGAGCAGTACTTC. This translates into CASSLKGTSGPYEQYF.

This clonotype was seen a few times. The chain recombines TRBV12-3 or TRBV12-4 with TRBJ2-5, with 7 bases matching TRBD2. The ends lost 4 bases at V and 0 bases at J; junction bases unmatched: 17. The CDR3 runs to 19 residues. The CDR3: CASSSKPGGWTPYQETQYF. CDR3 DNA: TGTGCCAGCAGTTCCAAACCCGGGGGGTGGACCCCCTACCAAGAGACCCAGTACTTC.

This clonotype showed up many times. The chain uses TRBV18 and TRBJ2-3; no clear D gene. The germline V and J ends were trimmed by 3 bases and 5 bases, with 9 bases remaining between them. Germline lookup yields CDR1 KGHSH and CDR2 LQKENI. This CDR3 region has 13 residues. The CDR3 DNA is TGTGCCAGCTCACCCAATCCCGGAGATACGCAGTATTTT. Translating it yields CASSPNPGDTQYF.

This chain joins TRBV7-9 and TRBJ2-2; D gene ambiguous. With 1 base removed from V and 2 bases from J, the gap between germline ends came to 11 bases. The CDR3 extends over 16 amino acids. The germline V gene encodes CDR1 SEHNR and CDR2 FQNEAQ (reference sequence). CDR3 nucleotides: TGTGCCAGCAGCTTAGGGGTTGGCGGTAACACCGGGGAGCTGTTTTTT. Its translation: CASSLGVGGNTGELFF.